These 9 T cell receptor beta chains were sequenced from one sample in a study of blood T cell repertoires in COVID-19. Sequencing was performed with immunoSEQ multiplex PCR; in TCRdb, only in-frame clones are kept and a portion is missing. The table lists a few hundred thousand clones, about nine tenths of them singletons. Sequencing was done on a sample of PBMCs or T cells enriched from blood (not recorded which). Receptor source: a woman aged 25 to 39 who had been exposed to COVID-19.

The J gene is TRBJ1-2, the V gene TRBV7-9, with TRBD1 identical over 7 bases. Germline V gene lookup returns CDR1 SEHNR and CDR2 FQNEAQ (reference sequence). J lost 6 bases, V lost 5 bases, and 9 bases had no gene match. The CDR3 extends over 14 amino acids. The chain's CDR3 is CASSLATGYNGYTF. The DNA for the CDR3 is TGTGCCAGCAGCCTGGCGACAGGGTACAATGGCTACACCTTC.

The table lists this clone with a count of one. The chain recombines TRBV7-9 with TRBJ2-1, with 8 bases aligning to TRBD1. V dropped 5 bases and J dropped 10; count of bases not matched to a gene: 13. Germline V CDR1 and CDR2: SEHNR, FQNEAQ (reference sequence). The CDR3 contains 15 residues. The CDR3 DNA reads TGTGCCAGCAGCCGGAGGACAGGGTCCGGCCCAGAGCAGTTCTTC. Its translation: CASSRRTGSGPEQFF.

The gene calls are TRBV14 and TRBJ2-2; D is unresolved. The CDR3 loop spans 14 amino acids. Per the germline V gene, CDR1 is SGHDN and CDR2 is FVKESK. V dropped 1 base and J dropped 6 bases, with 9 bases sitting between them. Written as DNA, the CDR3 is TGTGCCAGCAGCCAAGCGCTTGGAGCCGGGGAGCTGTTTTTT. Translation gives CASSQALGAGELFF. Complete variable domain (other parts from reference TRBV14 and TRBJ2-2): EAGVTQFPSHSVIEKGQTVTLRCDPISGHDNLYWYRRVMGKEIKFLLHFVKESKQDESGMPNNRFLAERTGGTYSTLKVQPAELEDSGVYFCASSQALGAGELFFGEGSRLTVL.

The rearrangement links TRBV27 to TRBJ1-4; unclear D gene. Trimming stripped 2 bases from V and 8 bases from J, with 12 bases between. Germline values: CDR1 MNHEY, CDR2 SMNVEV (reference sequence). The CDR3 totals 14 residues. The CDR3 loop reads CASSLDRDGEKLFF. The CDR3 region has the DNA TGTGCCAGCAGTTTAGACCGAGACGGGGAAAAACTGTTTTTT.

The chain couples TRBV2 to TRBJ1-3; D gene unclear. V was pared by 5 bases and J by 0 bases, with 8 bases between. Per the germline V gene, CDR1 is SNHLY and CDR2 is FYNNEI. This CDR3 is built from 14 residues. Here the CDR3 reads CASSLDYSGNTIYF. In nucleotides, the CDR3 is TGTGCCAGCAGTTTGGACTACTCTGGAAACACCATATATTTT.

This chain uses TRBV2 with TRBJ2-7; 8 bases line up with TRBD1. Germline values: CDR1 SNHLY, CDR2 FYNNEI. CDR3 length equals 12 residues. With V trimmed by 9 bases and J by 3 bases, 4 bases remained unmatched. The CDR3, as DNA: TGTGCCAGTACCGGACAGGGCTACGAGCAGTACTTC. This encodes CASTGQGYEQYF.

CDR3 sequence: CATRGGDEQFF. CDR3 coding DNA: TGTGCCACGCGCGGCGGGGATGAGCAGTTCTTC. The chain employs TRBV19 and TRBJ2-1; D may be TRBD2 (6 bases). The germline V and J ends were trimmed by 10 bases and 8 bases, with 12 bases remaining between them. The CDR3 has 11 amino acids. Germline assignment: CDR1 LNHDA and CDR2 SQIVND (reference sequence).

This chain uses TRBV9 with TRBJ2-1, with D possibly matching TRBD2 (5 bases). The germline V gene encodes CDR1 SGDLS and CDR2 YYNGEE. The CDR3 consists of 15 residues. Trimming pared 1 base from V and 9 bases from J, leaving 17 bases between. The CDR3 bases are TGTGCCAGCAGCGTAAGCGGTACCTTGAGCGGTGAGCAGTTCTTC. Encoded protein: CASSVSGTLSGEQFF.

This clone came up once. V is TRBV19 and J is TRBJ2-3, with 9 bases that match TRBD2. The length of the CDR3 is 15 residues. The germline V gene has CDR1 LNHDA and CDR2 SQIVND (reference sequence). The ends lost 5 bases at V and 2 bases at J; junction bases unmatched: 5. CDR3 nucleotide sequence: TGTGCCAGTAGTGGGCTAGCGGGAAACACAGATACGCAGTATTTT. This translates into CASSGLAGNTDTQYF. Variable domain in full (rest from reference TRBV19 and TRBJ2-3): DGGITQSPKYLFRKEGQNVTLSCEQNLNHDAMYWYRQDPGQGLRLIYYSQIVNDFQKGDIAEGYSVSREKKESFPLTVTSAQKNPTAFYLCASSGLAGNTDTQYFGPGTRLTVL.